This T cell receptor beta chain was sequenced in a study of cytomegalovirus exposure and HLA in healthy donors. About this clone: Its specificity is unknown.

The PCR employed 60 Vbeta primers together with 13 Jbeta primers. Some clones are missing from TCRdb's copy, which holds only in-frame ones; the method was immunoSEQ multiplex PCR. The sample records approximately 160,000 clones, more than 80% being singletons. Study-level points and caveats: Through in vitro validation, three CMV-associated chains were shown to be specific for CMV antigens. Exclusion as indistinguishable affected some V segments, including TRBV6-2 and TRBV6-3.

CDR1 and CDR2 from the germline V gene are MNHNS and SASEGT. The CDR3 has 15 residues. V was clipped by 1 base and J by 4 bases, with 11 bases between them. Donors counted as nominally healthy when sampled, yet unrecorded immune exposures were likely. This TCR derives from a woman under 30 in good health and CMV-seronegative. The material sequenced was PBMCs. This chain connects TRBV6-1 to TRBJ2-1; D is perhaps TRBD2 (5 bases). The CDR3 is CASSEEVAGYNEQFF. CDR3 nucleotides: TGTGCCAGCAGTGAAGAGGTGGCGGGTTACAATGAGCAGTTCTTC.